These 31 T cell receptor beta chains came from one sample sequenced in a study of control samples from healthy donors and cancer patients. Using immunoSEQ multiplex PCR, the repertoire was profiled, and TCRdb retains in-frame clones only, with some absent. The data hold 150,000 to 200,000 clones, with around 90% observed a single time. Sequenced material: blood. These receptors came from a woman in her 40s in good health.

The chain combines TRBV18 with TRBJ2-1; D perhaps matches TRBD1 (6 bases). Germline-derived CDR1 and CDR2 are KGHSH and LQKENI. The CDR3 length is 13 residues. V was trimmed by 3 bases and J by 13 bases, leaving 16 bases between them. The DNA of the CDR3 is TGTGCCAGCTCACCCGGACAGTCTCCTAATCAGTTCTTC. Protein: CASSPGQSPNQFF.

The V gene is TRBV11-2, the J gene TRBJ1-1; no definite D call. This CDR3 is built from 16 residues. V shed 4 bases and J shed 1 base, with 16 bases lying between them. Germline V gives CDR1 SGHAT, CDR2 FQNNGV. The CDR3 DNA reads as TGTGCCAGCAGCTCCTTCTCGGGAGGGAGGAACACTGAAGCTTTCTTT. It specifies CASSSFSGGRNTEAFF.

The chain is built from TRBV6-1 and TRBJ2-6; D is ambiguous. This CDR3 spans 15 amino acids. V shed 1 base and J shed 4 bases, with 8 bases lying between them. The germline gives CDR1 MNHNS, CDR2 SASEGT. The CDR3: CASSEEGSGANVLTF. The CDR3 bases are TGTGCCAGCAGTGAAGAAGGGTCCGGGGCCAACGTCCTGACTTTC.

The chain employs TRBV4-1 and TRBJ1-2; possible D gene TRBD1, 5 bases. This CDR3 contains 15 residues. Per the germline V gene, CDR1 is MGHRA and CDR2 is YSYEKL. V was clipped by 4 bases and J by 4 bases, with 16 bases between them. The CDR3 bases are TGCGCCAGCAGCCCTACCGGGACCATGGGCTATGGCTACACCTTC. Translating gives CASSPTGTMGYGYTF.

This chain connects TRBV27 to TRBJ1-4; D possibly corresponds to TRBD1 (6 bases). V was trimmed by 7 bases and J by 4 bases, leaving 16 bases between them. Germline V lookup: CDR1 MNHEY, CDR2 SMNVEV (reference sequence). The length of the CDR3 is 15 residues. Here the CDR3 reads CASTPRAGVNEKLFF. The CDR3 DNA is TGTGCCAGCACCCCTCGGGCAGGGGTTAATGAAAAACTGTTTTTT.

This sequence joins TRBV6-6 and TRBJ1-1; 8 bases fit TRBD1. Trimming removed 2 bases from V and 5 bases from J; junction bases left unmatched: 7. Germline-derived CDR1 and CDR2 are MNHNY and SVGAGI (reference sequence). The CDR3 is made up of 15 amino acids. CDR3 loop: CASSYADREETEAFF. In DNA, the CDR3 is TGTGCCAGCAGTTACGCGGACAGGGAGGAGACTGAAGCTTTCTTT.

This clone has more than one count but fewer than ten. The chain joins TRBV10-3 to TRBJ1-2, with 7 bases that match TRBD1. CDR1 and CDR2 from the germline V gene are ENHRY and SYGVKD. The trim removed 6 bases at V and 2 bases at J, leaving 3 bases unmatched. There are 13 residues in the CDR3. The CDR3 loop reads CAIRGQTNYGYTF. The CDR3, as DNA: TGTGCCATCAGGGGACAGACAAACTATGGCTACACCTTC.

The chain carries TRBV5-5 and TRBJ2-2; D gene unclear. This CDR3 contains 14 residues. V lost 1 base and J 7 bases, leaving 11 bases between the germline ends. Germline V gene lookup returns CDR1 SGHKS and CDR2 YYEKEE (reference sequence). Written as DNA, the CDR3 is TGTGCCAGCAGCTTGCCCGGTGGAAACGGGGAGCTGTTTTTT. Translation: CASSLPGGNGELFF.

The rearrangement joins TRBV6-1 to TRBJ2-7; tentatively, D is TRBD1 (6 bases). The CDR3 runs to 17 residues. Germline CDR1 reads MNHNS; CDR2 reads SASEGT. The ends were cut back, 2 bases at V and 4 bases at J, with 21 bases in the middle. Written as DNA, the CDR3 is TGTGCCAGCAGTGAATTCTCGCCGGGACATAGCGTTTACGAGCAGTACTTC. As protein: CASSEFSPGHSVYEQYF.

This chain connects TRBV4-1 to TRBJ1-1; D possibly corresponds to TRBD1 (6 bases). V dropped 4 bases and J dropped 4 bases, with 16 bases sitting between them. Germline CDR1 reads MGHRA; CDR2 reads YSYEKL. The CDR3 extends over 15 amino acids. CDR3 coding DNA: TGCGCCAGCAGCCGCGGATCAGGGGTTCGCACTGAAGCTTTCTTT. Protein sequence: CASSRGSGVRTEAFF.

This chain links TRBV12-3 or TRBV12-4 with TRBJ2-4; D ambiguous. This CDR3 comprises 11 residues. With 4 bases removed from V and 8 bases from J, the gap between germline ends came to 6 bases. CDR3 DNA sequence: TGTGCCAGCAGTTCATTGGACATTCAGTACTTC. Its protein is CASSSLDIQYF.

The V call is TRBV19, the J call TRBJ1-5; D remains unclear. The germline CDR1 and CDR2 sequences are LNHDA and SQIVND (reference sequence). The CDR3 has 14 amino acids. The V gene lost 4 bases and the J gene lost 3 bases, with 10 bases spanning the gap. In DNA, the CDR3 is TGTGCCAGTAGTAAAGACATACTCAATCAGCCCCAGCATTTT. This sequence encodes CASSKDILNQPQHF.

The rearrangement links TRBV6-6 to TRBJ1-6, with 9 bases aligning to TRBD1. With V trimmed by 5 bases and J by 2 bases, 4 bases remained unmatched. The CDR3 length is 16 residues. CDR1 is MNHNY, CDR2 SVGAGI, per germline (reference sequence). Written as DNA, the CDR3 is TGTGCCAGCAGTCGAGGACAGGGGCCCTATAATTCACCCCTCCACTTT. It translates to CASSRGQGPYNSPLHF.

This chain links TRBV29-1 with TRBJ2-3; D uncertain. The germline V and J ends were trimmed by 4 bases and 6 bases, with 17 bases remaining between them. The CDR3 runs 14 residues. Germline V CDR1 and CDR2: SQVTM, ANQGSEA. The CDR3 DNA follows: TGCAGCGTTGGCAGAGAGGCTGGCTGGGATACGCAGTATTTT. Amino acids: CSVGREAGWDTQYF.

The J gene is TRBJ2-2, the V gene TRBV29-1; 9 bases line up with TRBD2. CDR3 length: 14 residues. Trimming removed 6 bases from V and 4 bases from J; junction bases left unmatched: 6. Germline CDR1 and CDR2: SQVTM and ANQGSEA. CDR3 loop: CSVYSGGFTGELFF. DNA for the CDR3: TGCAGCGTGTACAGCGGGGGGTTCACCGGGGAGCTGTTTTTT.

The rearrangement uses TRBV6-6 and TRBJ1-1; D not certain. Germline CDR1 and CDR2: MNHNY and SVGAGI (reference sequence). V was cut by 5 bases and J by 1 base, with 14 bases left in between. The CDR3 spans 15 residues. The CDR3 protein is CASSAGRPPNTEAFF. CDR3 nucleotides: TGTGCCAGCAGTGCCGGACGGCCCCCGAACACTGAAGCTTTCTTT.

The V gene is TRBV2, the J gene TRBJ1-1; D remains unclear. V lost 8 bases and J lost 4, with 8 bases in between. The CDR3 totals 11 residues. Germline CDR1 and CDR2: SNHLY and FYNNEI. CDR3 nucleotides: TGTGCCAGCGGCAGAGTCACTGAAGCTTTCTTT. It yields the protein CASGRVTEAFF. Together with reference TRBV2 and TRBJ1-1, the CDR3 gives the full variable domain: EPEVTQTPSHQVTQMGQEVILRCVPISNHLYFYWYRQILGQKVEFLVSFYNNEISEKSEIFDDQFSVERPDGSNFTLKIRSTKLEDSAMYFCASGRVTEAFFGQGTRLTVV.

The chain couples TRBV4-1 to TRBJ1-5, with D unresolved. Germline V CDR1 and CDR2: MGHRA, YSYEKL. V gave up 2 bases and J gave up 0 bases, with 17 bases separating them. The CDR3 runs to 18 residues. In DNA form, the CDR3 reads TGCGCCAGCAGCCAAAGCCATGTTTGGGAATATAGCAATCAGCCCCAGCATTTT. Protein: CASSQSHVWEYSNQPQHF.

The J gene is TRBJ1-2, the V gene TRBV5-1; D is undetermined. There are 14 residues in the CDR3. CDR1 SGHRS and CDR2 YFSETQ come from the germline V gene. V lost 0 bases and J lost 2, with 8 bases in between. The CDR3 DNA is TGCGCCAGCAGCTTGGCCAGCGTCAACTATGGCTACACCTTC. The encoded protein is CASSLASVNYGYTF. Complete variable domain (other parts from reference TRBV5-1 and TRBJ1-2): KAGVTQTPRYLIKTRGQQVTLSCSPISGHRSVSWYQQTPGQGLQFLFEYFSETQRNKGNFPGRFSGRQFSNSRSEMNVSTLELGDSALYLCASSLASVNYGYTFGSGTRLTVV.

The gene calls are TRBV7-9 and TRBJ1-2; the match to TRBD1 covers 11 bases. CDR1 is SEHNR and CDR2 is FQNEAQ in the germline V gene (reference sequence). V trimming: 2 bases; J trimming: 7 bases; junction bases outside the gene matches: 12. This CDR3 region has 17 residues. The CDR3 coding sequence is TGTGCCAGCAGCTTATTAGGGACAGGGGGGACTACTGGTGGCTACACCTTC. It yields the protein CASSLLGTGGTTGGYTF.

V is TRBV4-1 and J is TRBJ2-1; 12 nucleotides agree with TRBD2. J lost 0 bases, V lost 1 base, and 4 bases had no gene match. Germline V gene sequence: CDR1 MGHRA, CDR2 YSYEKL. This CDR3 is built from 18 residues. For the CDR3, the DNA is TGCGCCAGCAGCCAAGTGGCTAGCGGGGGGGTCTCCTACAATGAGCAGTTCTTC. It is translated as CASSQVASGGVSYNEQFF.

The chain uses TRBV6-5 and TRBJ1-5; D not resolved. This CDR3 is 14 amino acids long. The V end lost 6 bases, the J end lost 0 bases, and 9 bases lay between the germline ends. Germline V gene sequence: CDR1 MNHEY, CDR2 SVGAGI. The DNA for the CDR3 is TGTGCCAGCAGCTCCTTGGATAGCAATCAGCCCCAGCATTTT. This gives the protein CASSSLDSNQPQHF.

The chain is built from TRBV27 and TRBJ2-7, with D possibly TRBD1 on 6 matching bases. CDR1 is MNHEY and CDR2 is SMNVEV in the germline V gene (reference sequence). V lost 6 bases and J 5 bases, leaving 14 bases between the germline ends. CDR3 length equals 13 residues. CDR3 residues: CASRRDTANEQYF. The CDR3 DNA follows: TGTGCCAGCAGACGGGACACGGCTAACGAGCAGTACTTC.

The chain links TRBV28 to TRBJ1-2; no definite D call. Trimming cost V 8 bases and J 4 bases, with 11 bases left between them. Looked up from germline, CDR1 is MDHEN and CDR2 is SYDVKM. This CDR3 comprises 12 residues. The CDR3, as DNA: TGTGCCAGCTCGAGTTCGGGCTATGGCTACACCTTC. Amino acids: CASSSSGYGYTF.

The chain employs TRBV6-2 or TRBV6-3 and TRBJ2-3, with a weak D call TRBD1 (6 bases). The CDR3 covers 16 residues. Trimming took off 2 bases at V and 4 bases at J, with 16 bases between the two ends. Germline V gives CDR1 MNHEY, CDR2 SVGEGT. The CDR3 loop reads CASSYGRGSRPDTQYF. The DNA for the CDR3 is TGTGCCAGCAGTTACGGCAGGGGTAGTCGTCCAGATACGCAGTATTTT.

This chain links TRBV5-1 with TRBJ2-2; 7 bases match TRBD1. Per germline, CDR1 SGHRS and CDR2 YFSETQ. The CDR3 is made up of 16 amino acids. Germline trimming cut 4 bases from V and 4 bases from J; bases unmatched to any gene: 10. This chain's CDR3 is CASSPGQALGTGELFF. For the CDR3, the DNA is TGCGCCAGCAGCCCCGGACAGGCCCTTGGCACCGGGGAGCTGTTTTTT.

This chain links TRBV5-1 with TRBJ2-3; 9 nucleotides line up with TRBD2. This CDR3 has 17 residues. The germline V gene encodes CDR1 SGHRS and CDR2 YFSETQ. The J segment lost 5 bases and the V segment lost 0 bases, leaving 10 bases of the junction unmatched. CDR3: CASSLAASGAQGDTQYF. The CDR3 DNA reads TGCGCCAGCAGCTTGGCCGCTAGCGGGGCCCAGGGAGATACGCAGTATTTT.

This chain joins TRBV19 and TRBJ1-5, with a tentative D call TRBD1 (5 bases). The CDR3 covers 17 residues. The ends were cut back, 2 bases at V and 2 bases at J, with 16 bases in the middle. Germline CDR1 LNHDA, CDR2 SQIVND (reference sequence). The CDR3 DNA reads as TGTGCCAGTAGTATATATTTTCGGGACCTCCGCAATCAGCCCCAGCATTTT. Amino acids: CASSIYFRDLRNQPQHF.

This chain uses TRBV29-1 with TRBJ2-2, with 7 nucleotides matching TRBD1. Germline V gives CDR1 SQVTM, CDR2 ANQGSEA. The CDR3 contains 16 residues. Unmatched junction bases numbered 11, after V lost 7 bases and J lost 0 bases. CDR3 amino acids: CSASGTEVTNTGELFF. The CDR3 coding sequence is TGCAGCGCTTCCGGGACAGAAGTGACGAACACCGGGGAGCTGTTTTTT.

The gene calls are TRBV7-2 and TRBJ1-2; no reliable D call. Per the germline V gene, CDR1 is SGHTA and CDR2 is FQGNSA. CDR3 length equals 14 residues. Trimming removed 1 base at V and 8 bases at J, with 14 bases between. In DNA, the CDR3 is TGTGCCAGCAGCTTAGAACGTCTGCGTCCGGGCTACACCTTC. It encodes CASSLERLRPGYTF.

The J gene is TRBJ2-3, the V gene TRBV2; TRBD2 matches at 9 bases. J gave up 5 bases and V 2 bases, and 11 bases lay outside the gene matches. The CDR3 is made up of 17 amino acids. Looked up from germline, CDR1 is SNHLY and CDR2 is FYNNEI. CDR3 region: CASSELVAGARVDTQYF. The CDR3 DNA reads TGTGCCAGCAGTGAATTGGTAGCGGGGGCAAGGGTAGATACGCAGTATTTT.